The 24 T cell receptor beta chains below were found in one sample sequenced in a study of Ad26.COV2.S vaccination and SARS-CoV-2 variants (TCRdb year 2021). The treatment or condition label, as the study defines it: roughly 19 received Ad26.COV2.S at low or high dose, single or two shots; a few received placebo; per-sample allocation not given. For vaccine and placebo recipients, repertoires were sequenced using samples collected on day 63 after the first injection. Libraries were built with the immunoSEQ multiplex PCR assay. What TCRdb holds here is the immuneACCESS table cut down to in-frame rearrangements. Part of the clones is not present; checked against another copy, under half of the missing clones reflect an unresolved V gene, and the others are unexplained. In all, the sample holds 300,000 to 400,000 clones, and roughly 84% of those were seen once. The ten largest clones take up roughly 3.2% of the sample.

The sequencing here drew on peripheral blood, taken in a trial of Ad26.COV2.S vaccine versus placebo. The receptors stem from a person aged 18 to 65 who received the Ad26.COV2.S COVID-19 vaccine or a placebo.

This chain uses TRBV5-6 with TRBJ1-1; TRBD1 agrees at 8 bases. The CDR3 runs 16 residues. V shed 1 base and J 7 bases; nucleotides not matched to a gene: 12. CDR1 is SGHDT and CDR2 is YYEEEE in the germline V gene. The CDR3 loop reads CASSLPGQARGGEAFF. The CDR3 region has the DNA TGTGCCAGCAGCTTGCCGGGACAGGCCCGAGGTGGTGAAGCTTTCTTT.

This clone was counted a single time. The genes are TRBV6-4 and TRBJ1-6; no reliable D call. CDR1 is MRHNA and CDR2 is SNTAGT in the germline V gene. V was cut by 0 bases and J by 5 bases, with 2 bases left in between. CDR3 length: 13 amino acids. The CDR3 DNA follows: TGTGCCAGCAGTGACTCTAATAATTCACCCCTCCACTTT. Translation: CASSDSNNSPLHF.

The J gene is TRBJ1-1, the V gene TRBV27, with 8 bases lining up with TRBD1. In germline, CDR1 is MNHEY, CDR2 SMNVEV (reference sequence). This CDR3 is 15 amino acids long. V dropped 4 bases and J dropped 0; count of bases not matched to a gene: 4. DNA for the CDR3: TGTGCCAGCAGTTCCAAGACAGGGGTGAACACTGAAGCTTTCTTT. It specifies CASSSKTGVNTEAFF.

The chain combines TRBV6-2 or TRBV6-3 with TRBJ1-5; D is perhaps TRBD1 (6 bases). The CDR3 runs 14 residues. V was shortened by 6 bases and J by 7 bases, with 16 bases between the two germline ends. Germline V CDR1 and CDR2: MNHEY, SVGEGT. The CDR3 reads CASSPSRTVQPQHF. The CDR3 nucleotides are TGTGCCAGCAGCCCCTCCCGGACAGTCCAGCCCCAGCATTTT.

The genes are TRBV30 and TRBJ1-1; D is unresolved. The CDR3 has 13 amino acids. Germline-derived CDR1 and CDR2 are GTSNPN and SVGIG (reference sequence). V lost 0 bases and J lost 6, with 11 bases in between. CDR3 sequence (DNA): TGTGCCTGGAGTGTACGGGCGCTCGCTGAAGCTTTCTTT. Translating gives CAWSVRALAEAFF. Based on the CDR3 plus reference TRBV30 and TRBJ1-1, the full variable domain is SQTIHQWPATLVQPVGSPLSLECTVEGTSNPNLYWYRQAAGRGLQLLFYSVGIGQISSEVPQNLSASRPQDRQFILSSKKLLLSDSGFYLCAWSVRALAEAFFGQGTRLTVV.

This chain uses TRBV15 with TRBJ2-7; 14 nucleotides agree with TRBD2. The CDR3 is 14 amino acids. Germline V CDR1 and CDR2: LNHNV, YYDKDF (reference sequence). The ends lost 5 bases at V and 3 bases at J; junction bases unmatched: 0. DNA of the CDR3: TGTGCCACCAGCGGGACTAGCGGGGGCTACGAGCAGTACTTC. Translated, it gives CATSGTSGGYEQYF.

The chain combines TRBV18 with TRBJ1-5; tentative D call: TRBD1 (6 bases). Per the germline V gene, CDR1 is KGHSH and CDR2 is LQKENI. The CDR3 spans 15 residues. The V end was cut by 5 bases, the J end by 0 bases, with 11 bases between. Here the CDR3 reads CASSSQGYSNQPQHF. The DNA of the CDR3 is TGTGCCAGCTCATCTCAGGGGTATAGCAATCAGCCCCAGCATTTT.

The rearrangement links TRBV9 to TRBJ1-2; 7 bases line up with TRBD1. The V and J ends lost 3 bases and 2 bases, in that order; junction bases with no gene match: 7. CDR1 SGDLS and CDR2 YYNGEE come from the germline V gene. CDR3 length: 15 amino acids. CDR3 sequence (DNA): TGTGCCAGCAGCGCAGGGACAGCTCGGAACTATGGCTACACCTTC. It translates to CASSAGTARNYGYTF.

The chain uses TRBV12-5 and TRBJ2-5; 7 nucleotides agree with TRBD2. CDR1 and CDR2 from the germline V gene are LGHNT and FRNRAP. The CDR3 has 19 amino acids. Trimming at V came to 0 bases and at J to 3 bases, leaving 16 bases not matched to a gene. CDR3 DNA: TGTGCTAGTGGTTTGGTACTTGGGACTACTGGGTCTAGGGAAGAGACCCAGTACTTC. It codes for CASGLVLGTTGSREETQYF.

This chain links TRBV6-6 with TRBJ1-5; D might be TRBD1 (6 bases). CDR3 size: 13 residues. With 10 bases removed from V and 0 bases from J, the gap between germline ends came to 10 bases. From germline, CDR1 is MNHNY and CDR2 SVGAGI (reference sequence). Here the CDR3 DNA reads TGTGCCATTAGGGGGTATAGCAATCAGCCCCAGCATTTT. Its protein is CAIRGYSNQPQHF.

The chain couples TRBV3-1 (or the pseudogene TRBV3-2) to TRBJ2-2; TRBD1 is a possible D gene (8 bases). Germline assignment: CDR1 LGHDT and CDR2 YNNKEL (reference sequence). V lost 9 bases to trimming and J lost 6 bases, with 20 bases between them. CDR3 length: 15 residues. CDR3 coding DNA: TGTGCCAGTTACCACAGGGGGGGTGACGCCGGGGAGCTGTTTTTT. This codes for CASYHRGGDAGELFF.

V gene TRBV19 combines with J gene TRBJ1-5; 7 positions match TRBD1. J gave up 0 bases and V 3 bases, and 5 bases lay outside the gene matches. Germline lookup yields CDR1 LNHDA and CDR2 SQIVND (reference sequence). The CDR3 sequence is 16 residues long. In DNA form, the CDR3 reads TGTGCCAGTAGTATGACAGGGCCCTATAGCAATCAGCCCCAGCATTTT. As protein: CASSMTGPYSNQPQHF.

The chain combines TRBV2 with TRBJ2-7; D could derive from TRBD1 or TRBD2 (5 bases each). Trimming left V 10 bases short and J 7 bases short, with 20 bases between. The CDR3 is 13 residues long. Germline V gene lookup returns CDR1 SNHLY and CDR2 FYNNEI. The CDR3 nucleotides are TGTGCCACTGTAACTGGGGGACCCCAGGAGCAGTACTTC. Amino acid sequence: CATVTGGPQEQYF.

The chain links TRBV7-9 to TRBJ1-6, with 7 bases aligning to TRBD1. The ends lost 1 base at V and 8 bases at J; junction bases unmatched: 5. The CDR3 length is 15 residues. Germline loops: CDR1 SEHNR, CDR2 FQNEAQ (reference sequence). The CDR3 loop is CASSLGTGVYSPLHF. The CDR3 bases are TGTGCCAGCAGCTTAGGTACAGGGGTATATTCACCCCTCCACTTT.

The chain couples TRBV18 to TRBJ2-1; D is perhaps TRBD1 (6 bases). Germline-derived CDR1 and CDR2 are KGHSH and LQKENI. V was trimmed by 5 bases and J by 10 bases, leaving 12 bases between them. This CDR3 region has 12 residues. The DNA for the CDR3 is TGTGCCAGCTCAGACAGGATGGGCGAGCAGTTCTTC. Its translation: CASSDRMGEQFF.

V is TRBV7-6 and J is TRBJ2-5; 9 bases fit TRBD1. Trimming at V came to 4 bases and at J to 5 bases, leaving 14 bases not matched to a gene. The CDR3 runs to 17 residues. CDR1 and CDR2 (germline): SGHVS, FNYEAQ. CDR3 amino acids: CASSSLGWDRDWETQYF. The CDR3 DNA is TGTGCCAGCAGCTCACTAGGGTGGGACAGGGATTGGGAGACCCAGTACTTC.

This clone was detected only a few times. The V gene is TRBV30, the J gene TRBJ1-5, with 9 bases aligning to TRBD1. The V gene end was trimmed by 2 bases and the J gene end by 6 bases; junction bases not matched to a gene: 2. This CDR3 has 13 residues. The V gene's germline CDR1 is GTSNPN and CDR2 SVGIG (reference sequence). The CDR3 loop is CAWSTTGGQPQHF. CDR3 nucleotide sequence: TGTGCCTGGAGTACGACAGGGGGTCAGCCCCAGCATTTT.

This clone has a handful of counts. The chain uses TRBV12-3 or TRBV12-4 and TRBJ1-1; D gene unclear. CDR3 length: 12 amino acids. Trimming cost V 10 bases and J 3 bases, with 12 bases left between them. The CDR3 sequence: CATRTEYTEAFF. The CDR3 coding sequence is TGTGCCACCCGGACGGAGTACACTGAAGCTTTCTTT.

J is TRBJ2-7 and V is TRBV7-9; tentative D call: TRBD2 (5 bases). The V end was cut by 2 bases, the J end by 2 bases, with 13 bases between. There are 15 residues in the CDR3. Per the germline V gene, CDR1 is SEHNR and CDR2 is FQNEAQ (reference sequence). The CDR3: CASSLFPGIAYEQYF. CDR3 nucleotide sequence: TGTGCCAGCAGCTTATTCCCCGGGATCGCCTACGAGCAGTACTTC. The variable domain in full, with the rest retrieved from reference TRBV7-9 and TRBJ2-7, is DTGVSQNPRHKITKRGQNVTFRCDPISEHNRLYWYRQTLGQGPEFLTYFQNEAQLEKSRLLSDRFSAERPKGSFSTLEIQRTEQGDSAMYLCASSLFPGIAYEQYFGPGTRLTVT.

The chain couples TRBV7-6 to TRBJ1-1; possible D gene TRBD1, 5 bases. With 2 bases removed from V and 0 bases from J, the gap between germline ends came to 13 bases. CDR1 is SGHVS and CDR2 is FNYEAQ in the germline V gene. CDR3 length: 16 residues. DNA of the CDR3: TGTGCCAGCAGCTTAAACCCCAAGACAGTGAACACTGAAGCTTTCTTT. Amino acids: CASSLNPKTVNTEAFF.

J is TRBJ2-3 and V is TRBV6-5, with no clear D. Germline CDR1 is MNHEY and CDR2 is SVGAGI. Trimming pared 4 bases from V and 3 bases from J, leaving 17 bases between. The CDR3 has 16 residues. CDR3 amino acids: CASSSKVGERTDTQYF. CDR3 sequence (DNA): TGTGCCAGCAGTTCTAAGGTTGGGGAAAGGACAGATACGCAGTATTTT.

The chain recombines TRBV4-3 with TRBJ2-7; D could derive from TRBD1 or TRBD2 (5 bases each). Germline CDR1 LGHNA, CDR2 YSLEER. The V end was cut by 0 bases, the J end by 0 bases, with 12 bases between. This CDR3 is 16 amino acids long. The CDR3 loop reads CASSQDWTGTSYEQYF. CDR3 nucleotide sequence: TGCGCCAGCAGCCAAGATTGGACGGGGACCTCCTACGAGCAGTACTTC.

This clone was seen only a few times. In DNA form, the CDR3 reads TGTGCCAGTAGTTTATCCGGGACTAGCGGAGGGGAGACCCAGTACTTC. Protein sequence: CASSLSGTSGGETQYF. The chain carries TRBV19 and TRBJ2-5; 11 bases fit TRBD2. Losses at the gene ends were 5 bases for V and 5 bases for J; bases not matched to a gene: 10. The germline gives CDR1 LNHDA, CDR2 SQIVND (reference sequence). This CDR3 is built from 16 residues.

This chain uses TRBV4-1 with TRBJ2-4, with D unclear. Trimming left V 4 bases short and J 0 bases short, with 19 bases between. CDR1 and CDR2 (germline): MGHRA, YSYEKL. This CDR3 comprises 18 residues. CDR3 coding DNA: TGCGCCAGCAGCCTAAGTAGGGTTTCGAGGTCAGCCAAAAACATTCAGTACTTC. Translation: CASSLSRVSRSAKNIQYF.